The 24 T cell receptor beta chains given below trace back to one sample, sequenced in a study of quantifying T cell responses using KT2 cells. Study details: RNA was reverse transcribed with TCR alpha and beta constant-region primers.

The cDNA 3' end received a ligated oligonucleotide with a UMI. The first PCR ran around 4 cycles with an equimolar RC1.1 and RC1.2 beta primer mix. TCRdb reanalysed the UMI-ligation and nested PCR reads using MiXCR and keeps one entry per CDR3 protein. The sample has over 55,000 distinct CDR3 sequences, 9% to 15% seen once. The specimen was PBMCs spiked with cells of the T cell clone KT2. The receptors come from a human donor.

This clonotype has at least ten counts. J is TRBJ1-5 and V is TRBV3-1; D unclear. CDR3 length: 12 amino acids. Germline V lookup: CDR1 LGHDT, CDR2 YNNKEL (reference sequence). The ends were cut back, 2 bases at V and 7 bases at J, with 6 bases in the middle. CDR3 sequence (DNA): TGTGCCAGCAGCCAATTCGGCCAGCCCCAGCATTTT. This sequence encodes CASSQFGQPQHF. Full variable domain (rest looked up from reference TRBV3-1 and TRBJ1-5): DTAVSQTPKYLVTQMGNDKSIKCEQNLGHDTMYWYKQDSKKFLKIMFSYNNKELIINETVPNRFSPKSPDKAHLNLHINSLELGDSAVYFCASSQFGQPQHFGDGTRLSIL.

This clonotype was seen repeatedly, ten times or more. The chain has TRBV5-1 and TRBJ1-1; TRBD1 is a possible D gene (6 bases). In germline, CDR1 is SGHRS, CDR2 YFSETQ. V lost 4 bases and J 7 bases, leaving 17 bases between the germline ends. This CDR3 comprises 14 residues. Here the CDR3 reads CASSVHTGQGEAFF. The CDR3 nucleotides are TGCGCCAGCAGCGTCCACACAGGGCAAGGTGAAGCTTTCTTT.

Many counts were recorded for this clonotype. This chain links TRBV20-1 with TRBJ2-5; D is uncertain. The V end lost 3 bases, the J end lost 3 bases, and 5 bases lay between the germline ends. CDR1 DFQATT and CDR2 SNEGSKA come from the germline V gene (reference sequence). The CDR3 is 11 residues long. The chain's CDR3 is CSASREETQYF. As DNA, the CDR3 is TGCAGTGCTAGTAGGGAAGAGACCCAGTACTTC.

This clonotype appeared a few times. The CDR3 here is CASSAGQMTGETQYF. CDR3 DNA: TGTGCCAGCAGTGCAGGACAGATGACGGGAGAGACCCAGTACTTC. This chain links TRBV12-3 or TRBV12-4 with TRBJ2-5, with D possibly TRBD1 on 6 matching bases. Trimming removed 5 bases at V and 4 bases at J, with 17 bases between. CDR3 length: 15 residues.

The chain has TRBV5-4 and TRBJ1-1; D gene unclear. Germline V gene lookup returns CDR1 SGHNT and CDR2 YYREEE (reference sequence). V dropped 4 bases and J dropped 1 base, with 11 bases sitting between them. The CDR3 runs 14 residues. The CDR3 loop is CASSRTVANTEAFF. CDR3 DNA sequence: TGTGCCAGCAGCCGGACCGTAGCGAACACTGAAGCTTTCTTT.

The chain is built from TRBV11-2 and TRBJ2-7; the D gene is possibly TRBD2 (5 bases). Germline CDR1 reads SGHAT; CDR2 reads FQNNGV. V was trimmed by 1 base and J by 0 bases, leaving 10 bases between them. CDR3 length equals 15 residues. The CDR3 spells CASSLGSSPSYEQYF. CDR3 nucleotides: TGTGCCAGCAGCTTAGGGTCTAGCCCCTCCTACGAGCAGTACTTC.

This clonotype has just a few counts. This chain links TRBV6-5 with TRBJ2-7; maybe TRBD1 (6 bases). This CDR3 has 13 amino acids. Trimming shortened V by 6 bases and J by 3 bases, and 12 bases separated the two germline ends. The germline V gene has CDR1 MNHEY and CDR2 SVGAGI. CDR3 DNA: TGTGCCAGCAGCCCCACAGGGATCTACGAGCAGTACTTC. It encodes CASSPTGIYEQYF.

This clonotype showed up many times. The rearrangement joins TRBV20-1 to TRBJ1-1; D gene uncertain. Trimming took off 6 bases at V and 4 bases at J, with 12 bases between the two ends. The V gene's germline CDR1 is DFQATT and CDR2 SNEGSKA (reference sequence). The CDR3 covers 12 residues. CDR3 nucleotides: TGCAGTGCAAGACCCGGAGGCACTGAAGCTTTCTTT. It yields the protein CSARPGGTEAFF.

The chain recombines TRBV12-3 or TRBV12-4 with TRBJ1-1; D gene ambiguous. The CDR3 loop spans 12 amino acids. With 6 bases removed from V and 5 bases from J, the gap between germline ends came to 10 bases. CDR3 residues: CASSYGSTEAFF. In nucleotides, the CDR3 is TGTGCCAGCAGCTACGGGAGTACTGAAGCTTTCTTT.

This chain joins TRBV5-1 and TRBJ1-2; 9 positions agree with TRBD1. Germline values: CDR1 SGHRS, CDR2 YFSETQ. This CDR3 has 14 amino acids. Trimming cost V 4 bases and J 5 bases; bases outside gene matches: 6. As DNA, the CDR3 is TGCGCCAGCAGCGCGGGACAGGGAGCGTATGGCTACACCTTC. It codes for CASSAGQGAYGYTF. Full variable domain (missing parts from reference TRBV5-1 and TRBJ1-2): KAGVTQTPRYLIKTRGQQVTLSCSPISGHRSVSWYQQTPGQGLQFLFEYFSETQRNKGNFPGRFSGRQFSNSRSEMNVSTLELGDSALYLCASSAGQGAYGYTFGSGTRLTVV.

This clonotype was seen ten or more times. V is TRBV4-2 and J is TRBJ2-7; 8 nucleotides match TRBD2. Germline values: CDR1 LGHNA, CDR2 YNFKEQ. The CDR3 is made up of 16 amino acids. Germline trimming cut 0 bases from V and 6 bases from J; bases unmatched to any gene: 10. The CDR3 reads CASSQEWGSGAPEQYF. In nucleotides, the CDR3 is TGTGCCAGCAGCCAAGAATGGGGTAGCGGGGCGCCCGAGCAGTACTTC.

This clonotype is deemed medium-sized. The chain combines TRBV6-4 with TRBJ2-3; 10 bases map to TRBD2. With 0 bases clipped from V and 1 base from J, the junction kept 1 base outside the gene matches. Germline CDR1 and CDR2: MRHNA and SNTAGT. The CDR3 loop spans 16 amino acids. The CDR3 sequence: CASSDSGTSGTDTQYF. CDR3 sequence (DNA): TGTGCCAGCAGTGACTCCGGGACTAGCGGCACAGATACGCAGTATTTT.

This clonotype was counted a few times. J is TRBJ2-1 and V is TRBV4-3; the match to TRBD2 covers 7 bases. Unmatched junction bases numbered 13, after V lost 2 bases and J lost 12 bases. Germline CDR1 and CDR2: LGHNA and YSLEER. This CDR3 has 15 amino acids. This CDR3 is CASSQREGLSGGQFF. In DNA, the CDR3 is TGCGCCAGCAGCCAAAGGGAGGGGTTGTCGGGTGGGCAGTTCTTC.

This clonotype has only a few counts. The V gene is TRBV7-3, the J gene TRBJ2-3; the match to TRBD1 covers 9 bases. The CDR3 sequence is 14 residues long. CDR1 and CDR2 from the germline V gene are SGHTA and FQGTGA. J lost 5 bases, V lost 5 bases, and 5 bases had no gene match. The CDR3 loop is CASSLDRGEDTQYF. The CDR3 bases are TGTGCCAGCAGCCTGGACAGGGGCGAAGATACGCAGTATTTT.

This clonotype was seen ten or more times. The chain employs TRBV20-1 and TRBJ2-3; D uncertain. CDR1 and CDR2 (germline): DFQATT, SNEGSKA (reference sequence). The V and J ends lost 3 bases and 1 base respectively, with 20 bases between them. The CDR3 loop spans 17 amino acids. CDR3 sequence: CSASPISLVKGTDTQYF. The CDR3 nucleotides are TGCAGTGCTAGCCCTATCTCCCTAGTTAAGGGCACAGATACGCAGTATTTT.

V gene TRBV12-3 or TRBV12-4 combines with J gene TRBJ2-3; TRBD2 is a possible D gene (5 bases). Trimming left V 6 bases short and J 3 bases short, with 7 bases between. The CDR3 runs 12 residues. The CDR3 coding sequence is TGTGCCAGCAGACTAGATACAGATACGCAGTATTTT. It specifies CASRLDTDTQYF.

This clonotype was observed a handful of times. The V call is TRBV18, the J call TRBJ1-1; no firm D call. This CDR3 contains 13 residues. V shed 5 bases and J shed 2 bases, with 9 bases lying between them. CDR1 and CDR2 from the germline V gene are KGHSH and LQKENI. CDR3 sequence: CASSGDRNTEAFF. CDR3 nucleotides: TGTGCCAGCTCAGGGGATCGAAACACTGAAGCTTTCTTT. The entire variable domain, with the rest obtained from reference TRBV18 and TRBJ1-1, is as follows: NAGVMQNPRHLVRRRGQEARLRCSPMKGHSHVYWYRQLPEEGLKFMVYLQKENIIDESGMPKERFSAEFPKEGPSILRIQQVVRGDSAAYFCASSGDRNTEAFFGQGTRLTVV.

The rearrangement uses TRBV27 and TRBJ1-1, with a possible D match to TRBD1 (5 bases). CDR3 length: 14 amino acids. Germline V gives CDR1 MNHEY, CDR2 SMNVEV (reference sequence). Deletions cut 6 bases from V and 4 bases from J, with 15 bases between. For the CDR3, the DNA is TGTGCCAGCAGATCAGGGAAGGGAGGCACTGAAGCTTTCTTT. Protein: CASRSGKGGTEAFF.

This clonotype was observed many times. This chain uses TRBV6-6 with TRBJ2-7, with 10 nucleotides matching TRBD1. The CDR3 consists of 16 residues. J lost 2 bases, V lost 4 bases, and 8 bases had no gene match. Germline V gene data show CDR1 as MNHNY and CDR2 as SVGAGI (reference sequence). The CDR3 loop reads CASSSAGTGETYEQYF. CDR3 DNA sequence: TGTGCCAGCAGTTCGGCCGGGACAGGGGAAACCTACGAGCAGTACTTC.

This clonotype was counted ten times or more. The chain recombines TRBV29-1 with TRBJ1-2; perhaps TRBD1 as D (5 bases). V lost 7 bases and J 2 bases, leaving 14 bases between the germline ends. Germline loops: CDR1 SQVTM, CDR2 ANQGSEA. The CDR3 runs 13 residues. The CDR3 DNA is TGCAGCGCCCGGACCACAGGCAACTATGGCTACACCTTC. It encodes CSARTTGNYGYTF.

The chain is built from TRBV6-1 and TRBJ2-7, with D hard to call. CDR3 length: 17 amino acids. Looked up from germline, CDR1 is MNHNS and CDR2 is SASEGT. V shed 3 bases and J shed 2 bases, with 20 bases lying between them. CDR3 in DNA: TGTGCCAGCAGTGATTTAAAATACCGGGCGCTAACCTACGAGCAGTACTTC. This gives the protein CASSDLKYRALTYEQYF.

This clonotype was observed a few times. The rearrangement joins TRBV7-3 to TRBJ2-6, with unresolved D. The CDR3 runs to 15 residues. Trimming took off 4 bases at V and 0 bases at J, with 7 bases between the two ends. The germline V gene has CDR1 SGHTA and CDR2 FQGTGA. The CDR3 protein is CASSSSPSGANVLTF. The CDR3 DNA is TGTGCCAGCAGCTCCAGCCCCTCTGGGGCCAACGTCCTGACTTTC.

The V and J genes are TRBV7-9 and TRBJ2-2, with D perhaps TRBD2 (6 bases). From germline, CDR1 is SEHNR and CDR2 FQNEAQ (reference sequence). V was trimmed by 1 base and J by 5 bases, leaving 11 bases between them. The CDR3 is 15 residues long. CDR3 bases: TGTGCCAGCAGCTTAGTCCTGGGAGGAACCGGGGAGCTGTTTTTT. Its protein is CASSLVLGGTGELFF.

This clonotype was picked up a small number of times. The genes are TRBV5-4 and TRBJ2-1; D is ambiguous. Per the germline V gene, CDR1 is SGHNT and CDR2 is YYREEE (reference sequence). V lost 3 bases, J lost 5 bases, and 6 bases lay in between. This CDR3 spans 12 amino acids. The CDR3 DNA reads TGTGCCAGCAGCTATAACCACAATGAGCAGTTCTTC. Its translation: CASSYNHNEQFF.